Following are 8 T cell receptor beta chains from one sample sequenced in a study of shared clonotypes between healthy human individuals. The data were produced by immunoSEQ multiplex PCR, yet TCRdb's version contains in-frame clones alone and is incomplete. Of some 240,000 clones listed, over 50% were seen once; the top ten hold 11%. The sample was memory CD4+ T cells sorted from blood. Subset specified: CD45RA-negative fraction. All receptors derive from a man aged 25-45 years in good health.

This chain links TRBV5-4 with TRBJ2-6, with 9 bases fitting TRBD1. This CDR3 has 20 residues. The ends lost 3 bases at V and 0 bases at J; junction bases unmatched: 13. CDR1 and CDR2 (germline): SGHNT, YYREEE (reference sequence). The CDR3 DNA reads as TGTGCCAGCAGCTCTATTTGGCTGGACAGGGGAAACTCTGGGGCCAACGTCCTGACTTTC. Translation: CASSSIWLDRGNSGANVLTF. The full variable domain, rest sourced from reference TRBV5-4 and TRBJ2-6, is ETGVTQSPTHLIKTRGQQVTLRCSSQSGHNTVSWYQQALGQGPQFIFQYYREEENGRGNFPPRFSGLQFPNYSSELNVNALELDDSALYLCASSSIWLDRGNSGANVLTFGAGSRLTVL.

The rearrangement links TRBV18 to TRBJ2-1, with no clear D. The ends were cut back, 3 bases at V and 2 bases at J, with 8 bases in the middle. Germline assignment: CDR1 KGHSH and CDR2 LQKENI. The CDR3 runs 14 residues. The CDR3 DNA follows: TGTGCCAGCTCACCGACGGTAACCTACAATGAGCAGTTCTTC. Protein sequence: CASSPTVTYNEQFF. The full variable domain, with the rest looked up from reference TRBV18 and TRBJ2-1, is NAGVMQNPRHLVRRRGQEARLRCSPMKGHSHVYWYRQLPEEGLKFMVYLQKENIIDESGMPKERFSAEFPKEGPSILRIQQVVRGDSAAYFCASSPTVTYNEQFFGPGTRLTVL.

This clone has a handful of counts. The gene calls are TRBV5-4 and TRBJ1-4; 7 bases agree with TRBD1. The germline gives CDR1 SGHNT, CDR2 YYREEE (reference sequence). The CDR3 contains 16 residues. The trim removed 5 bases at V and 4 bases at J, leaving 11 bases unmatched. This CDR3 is CASSMGGQGVNEKLFF. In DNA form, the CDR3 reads TGTGCCAGCAGTATGGGCGGGCAGGGGGTTAATGAAAAACTGTTTTTT.

As DNA, the CDR3 is TGTGCCAGCAGCTATGGCCAGGGTGGGAATGGCTACACCTTC. This codes for CASSYGQGGNGYTF. J is TRBJ1-2 and V is TRBV27, with D possibly TRBD1 on 5 matching bases. Trimming removed 6 bases from V and 6 bases from J, with 17 bases in between. The CDR3 is 14 residues long. Germline-derived CDR1 and CDR2 are MNHEY and SMNVEV (reference sequence).

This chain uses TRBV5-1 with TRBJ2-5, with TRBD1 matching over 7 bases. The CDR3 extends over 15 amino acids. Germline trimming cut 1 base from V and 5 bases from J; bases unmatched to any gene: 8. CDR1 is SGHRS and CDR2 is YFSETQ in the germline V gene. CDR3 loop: CASSLKGARGETQYF. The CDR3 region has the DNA TGCGCCAGCAGCTTGAAGGGGGCCCGAGGGGAGACCCAGTACTTC.

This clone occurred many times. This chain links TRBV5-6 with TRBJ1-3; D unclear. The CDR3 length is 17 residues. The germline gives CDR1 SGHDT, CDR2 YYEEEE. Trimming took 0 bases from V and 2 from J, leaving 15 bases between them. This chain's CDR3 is CASSLVRRETAGNTIYF. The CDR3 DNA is TGTGCCAGCAGCTTGGTGCGGCGGGAGACCGCTGGAAACACCATATATTTT.

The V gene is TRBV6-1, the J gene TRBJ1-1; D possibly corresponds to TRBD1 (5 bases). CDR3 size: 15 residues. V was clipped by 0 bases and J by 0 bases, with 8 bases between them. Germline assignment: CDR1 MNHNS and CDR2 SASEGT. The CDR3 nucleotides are TGTGCCAGCAGTGAAGCGGGACGGCTGAACACTGAAGCTTTCTTT. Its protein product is CASSEAGRLNTEAFF.

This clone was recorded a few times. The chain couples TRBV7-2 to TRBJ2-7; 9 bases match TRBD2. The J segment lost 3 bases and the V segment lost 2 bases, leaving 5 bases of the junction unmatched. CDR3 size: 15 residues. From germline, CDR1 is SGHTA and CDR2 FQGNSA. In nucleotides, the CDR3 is TGTGCCAGCAGCTTAAGTTGGACTAGCGTCTACGAGCAGTACTTC. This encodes CASSLSWTSVYEQYF. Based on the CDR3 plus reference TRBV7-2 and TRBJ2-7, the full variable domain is GAGVSQSPSNKVTEKGKDVELRCDPISGHTALYWYRQSLGQGLEFLIYFQGNSAPDKSGLPSDRFSAERTGGSVSTLTIQRTQQEDSAVYLCASSLSWTSVYEQYFGPGTRLTVT.